This passage covers 8 T cell receptor beta chains from one sample sequenced in a study of STAT3 mutations in large granular lymphocyte leukemia. Sequenced by immunoSEQ multiplex PCR; TCRdb stores in-frame clones only, minus some. The sample contains 20,000 to 30,000 clones, 85% to 95% of which appear only once. Study-level results: Every T-LGLL patient had at least one immunodominant TCRbeta clonotype.

These receptors are not linked to any known antigen. Input material: peripheral blood mononuclear cells. The receptors derive from a man in his forties or fifties with T-cell large granular lymphocyte leukemia. Some clones in this sample may be carry-over from other donors' samples.

The genes are TRBV10-3 and TRBJ1-2; D gene ambiguous. Germline V gene sequence: CDR1 ENHRY, CDR2 SYGVKD. The CDR3 loop spans 13 amino acids. Deletions cut 2 bases from V and 2 bases from J, with 6 bases between. CDR3 loop: CAISEGGNYGYTF. DNA of the CDR3: TGTGCCATCAGTGAGGGCGGGAACTATGGCTACACCTTC.

The CDR3 region is CASSGMGGTDTQYF. The DNA for the CDR3 is TGTGCCAGCAGCGGCATGGGTGGCACAGATACGCAGTATTTT. This chain uses TRBV5-6 with TRBJ2-3; no reliable D call. Germline-derived CDR1 and CDR2 are SGHDT and YYEEEE. The CDR3 totals 14 residues. The ends were cut back, 4 bases at V and 1 base at J, with 10 bases in the middle. Complete variable domain (other parts from reference TRBV5-6 and TRBJ2-3): DAGVTQSPTHLIKTRGQQVTLRCSPKSGHDTVSWYQQALGQGPQFIFQYYEEEERQRGNFPDRFSGHQFPNYSSELNVNALLLGDSALYLCASSGMGGTDTQYFGPGTRLTVL.

This chain connects TRBV18 to TRBJ2-1, with TRBD2 matching over 7 bases. J gave up 1 base and V 0 bases, and 3 bases lay outside the gene matches. The CDR3 is made up of 16 amino acids. The germline CDR1 and CDR2 sequences are KGHSH and LQKENI. This CDR3 reads CASSPPTGGSYNEQFF. In nucleotides, the CDR3 is TGTGCCAGCTCACCACCAACGGGGGGTTCCTACAATGAGCAGTTCTTC. The full variable domain, rest sourced from reference TRBV18 and TRBJ2-1, is NAGVMQNPRHLVRRRGQEARLRCSPMKGHSHVYWYRQLPEEGLKFMVYLQKENIIDESGMPKERFSAEFPKEGPSILRIQQVVRGDSAAYFCASSPPTGGSYNEQFFGPGTRLTVL.

V and J are TRBV18 and TRBJ2-3; D remains ambiguous. Germline V gives CDR1 KGHSH, CDR2 LQKENI. V lost 3 bases and J lost 2, with 9 bases in between. This CDR3 contains 14 residues. The CDR3 DNA is TGTGCCAGCTCACCCTGGCAGGCCACAGATACGCAGTATTTT. It specifies CASSPWQATDTQYF.

The J gene is TRBJ1-6, the V gene TRBV5-6, with D unresolved. This CDR3 has 14 residues. V was trimmed by 1 base and J by 9 bases, leaving 11 bases between them. Germline CDR1 is SGHDT and CDR2 is YYEEEE. CDR3 coding DNA: TGTGCCAGCAGCTTGAGATCTTCGGCTTCACCCCTCCACTTT. Translated: CASSLRSSASPLHF.

The rearrangement links TRBV6-6 to TRBJ1-3; D call uncertain. This CDR3 is 12 amino acids long. V lost 6 bases, J lost 2 bases, and 5 bases lay in between. In germline, CDR1 is MNHNY, CDR2 SVGAGI (reference sequence). CDR3 loop: CASRHPGNTIYF. CDR3 DNA sequence: TGTGCCAGCAGGCATCCTGGAAACACCATATATTTT.

V gene TRBV5-1 combines with J gene TRBJ1-2, with TRBD1 identical over 10 bases. Germline values: CDR1 SGHRS, CDR2 YFSETQ. This CDR3 contains 17 residues. J was trimmed by 2 bases and V by 2 bases; bases with no gene match: 9. CDR3 loop: CASSFGRDRGSNYGYTF. The CDR3 DNA sequence: TGCGCCAGCAGCTTTGGCCGGGACAGGGGATCCAACTATGGCTACACCTTC.

The chain couples TRBV19 to TRBJ2-1, with D unresolved. Trimming stripped 1 base from V and 4 bases from J, with 11 bases between. CDR1 LNHDA and CDR2 SQIVND come from the germline V gene (reference sequence). This CDR3 spans 15 amino acids. The CDR3: CASSIGPSRYNEQFF. The CDR3 nucleotides are TGTGCCAGTAGTATAGGCCCTAGTCGGTACAATGAGCAGTTCTTC.